Shown below are 32 T cell receptor beta chains from a single sample sequenced in a study of T cells in Graves' hyperthyroidism and ophthalmopathy. The source material, RNA transcripts, was used to amplify TCR beta CDR3 regions. The TCR CDR3 first-round RT-PCR relied on the HTBI primer set. TCRdb used MiXCR to reprocess the multiplex PCR reads, holding one entry per CDR3 protein. The repertoire holds hundreds of thousands of distinct CDR3 sequences, with 30% to 40% as singletons. The sample comprised blood. Receptors originate from a woman between 35 and 50 years old with Graves' hyperthyroidism.

Only one count was recorded for this clonotype. V usage is TRBV6-6 and J usage is TRBJ1-2; perhaps TRBD1 as D (5 bases). The germline V gene has CDR1 MNHNY and CDR2 SVGAGI (reference sequence). V dropped 4 bases and J dropped 12 bases, with 18 bases sitting between them. The CDR3 has 13 residues. CDR3 coding DNA: TGTGCCAGCAGTTCAACGGGGCTGTCTGGAAACACCTTC. Its translation is CASSSTGLSGNTF.

This clonotype showed up many times. The genes are TRBV14 and TRBJ1-6; D might be TRBD1 (6 bases). The V gene lost 1 base and the J gene lost 5 bases, with 12 bases spanning the gap. The germline V gene encodes CDR1 SGHDN and CDR2 FVKESK. CDR3 length: 16 residues. CDR3 nucleotides: TGTGCCAGCAGCCAAGTGCGGGGGCCGGATAATTCACCCCTCCACTTT. Amino acid sequence: CASSQVRGPDNSPLHF.

The rearrangement links TRBV7-2 to TRBJ2-1; possibly TRBD2 for D (5 bases). The J call may be wrong; the DNA end is better matched by TRBJ2-7. Germline values: CDR1 SGHTA, CDR2 FQGNSA. The CDR3 has 16 residues. In DNA form, the CDR3 reads TGTGCCAGCAGCTCAGCGGACCTAAGCTCCTACAATGAGCAGTACTTC. Amino acids: CASSSADLSSYNEQYF.

V and J are TRBV30 and TRBJ1-2, with no clear D. The V gene's germline CDR1 is GTSNPN and CDR2 SVGIG (reference sequence). This CDR3 comprises 13 residues. The V and J ends lost 8 bases and 0 bases respectively, with 13 bases between them. CDR3 in amino acids: CATRTGANYGYTF. Written as DNA, the CDR3 is TGTGCCACCCGGACTGGAGCTAACTATGGCTACACCTTC.

V is TRBV19 and J is TRBJ1-2; D is unclear. CDR3 length: 13 amino acids. V shed 2 bases and J shed 10 bases, with 14 bases lying between them. Germline V lookup: CDR1 LNHDA, CDR2 SQIVND (reference sequence). This CDR3 reads CASSIQDSGDYTF. CDR3 sequence (DNA): TGTGCCAGTAGTATACAGGACTCAGGTGACTACACCTTC.

This clonotype was recorded a few times. The V call is TRBV5-8, the J call TRBJ1-5, with TRBD1 matching 10 bases. Germline lookup yields CDR1 SGHTS and CDR2 YDEGEE. This CDR3 comprises 17 residues. The ends lost 0 bases at V and 6 bases at J; junction bases unmatched: 9. In DNA, the CDR3 is TGTGCCAGCAGCTTGGCCGGGACAGGGGTTCCGGGTCAGCCCCAGCATTTT. The encoded protein is CASSLAGTGVPGQPQHF. Variable domain in full (rest from reference TRBV5-8 and TRBJ1-5): EAGVTQSPTHLIKTRGQQATLRCSPISGHTSVYWYQQALGLGLQFLLWYDEGEERNRGNFPPRFSGRQFPNYSSELNVNALELEDSALYLCASSLAGTGVPGQPQHFGDGTRLSIL.

There are a few counts of this clonotype. V is TRBV2 and J is TRBJ2-5; 7 positions agree with TRBD2. Germline assignment: CDR1 SNHLY and CDR2 FYNNEI. The ends lost 7 bases at V and 2 bases at J; junction bases unmatched: 7. This CDR3 has 14 amino acids. The CDR3 region is CASTYGGEQETQYF. Here the CDR3 DNA reads TGTGCCAGCACGTATGGGGGGGAACAAGAGACCCAGTACTTC.

This clonotype has just a few counts. The chain links TRBV7-9 to TRBJ1-1; D is perhaps TRBD1 (5 bases). Germline-derived CDR1 and CDR2 are SEHNR and FQNEAQ (reference sequence). Trimming shortened V by 2 bases and J by 0 bases, and 13 bases separated the two germline ends. The CDR3 spans 16 residues. The CDR3 sequence: CASSLIGTGMNTEAFF. CDR3 DNA: TGTGCCAGCAGCTTAATAGGGACCGGGATGAACACTGAAGCTTTCTTT.

This clonotype has at least ten counts. This chain links TRBV29-1 with TRBJ1-2; 7 bases agree with TRBD1. Germline V gene data show CDR1 as SQVTM and CDR2 as ANQGSEA. The CDR3 has 12 amino acids. V gave up 8 bases and J gave up 5 bases; unmatched junction bases: 8. Written as DNA, the CDR3 is TGCAGCCCTTGGGACAGCACGTATGGCTACACCTTC. Encoded protein: CSPWDSTYGYTF.

Many counts were recorded for this clonotype. The chain links TRBV12-3 or TRBV12-4 to TRBJ1-1; no reliable D call. V lost 4 bases and J lost 4, with 10 bases in between. The CDR3 sequence is 13 residues long. CDR3 nucleotide sequence: TGTGCCAGCAGTTCCCGGGAGGGCACTGAAGCTTTCTTT. This codes for CASSSREGTEAFF.

This clonotype was counted between two and nine times. The chain combines TRBV7-9 with TRBJ2-7; 7 nucleotides line up with TRBD1. Losses at the gene ends were 5 bases for V and 5 bases for J; bases not matched to a gene: 15. Germline V gene lookup returns CDR1 SEHNR and CDR2 FQNEAQ (reference sequence). The CDR3 sequence is 16 residues long. The CDR3 is CASSPHLRQGTDEQYF. The CDR3 region has the DNA TGTGCCAGCAGCCCCCACCTCCGACAGGGAACAGACGAGCAGTACTTC.

The chain links TRBV14 to TRBJ1-5; TRBD1 agrees at 7 bases. The CDR3 has 14 amino acids. V was clipped by 3 bases and J by 4 bases; unmatched bases: 3. Germline CDR1 reads SGHDN; CDR2 reads FVKESK. CDR3 DNA: TGTGCCAGCAGCCAGGGACAGCCGAATCAGCCCCAGCATTTT. Translated, it gives CASSQGQPNQPQHF.

This chain uses TRBV7-2 with TRBJ1-5; TRBD2 aligns across 13 bases. The J call may be faulty, since TRBJ2-3 better matches the DNA end. Germline V lookup: CDR1 SGHTA, CDR2 FQGNSA. The CDR3 consists of 16 residues. The CDR3 region is CASSLGLAGAADTQYF. Written as DNA, the CDR3 is TGTGCCAGCAGCCTCGGACTAGCGGGGGCCGCAGATACGCAGTATTTT.

This clonotype occurred many times. The V and J genes are TRBV4-3 and TRBJ1-5, with D unresolved. The CDR3 has 13 residues. CDR1 LGHNA and CDR2 YSLEER come from the germline V gene. Trimming cost V 0 bases and J 8 bases, with 8 bases left between them. Here the CDR3 DNA reads TGCGCCAGCAGCCAAGAGGCGGGGAAGCCCCAGCATTTT. Its protein is CASSQEAGKPQHF.

In its sample, this clonotype was seen many times. The V and J genes are TRBV6-2 or TRBV6-3 and TRBJ2-6; a possible D gene is TRBD1 (5 bases). Trimming pared 6 bases from V and 4 bases from J, leaving 13 bases between. The CDR3 runs 15 residues. The germline CDR1 and CDR2 sequences are MNHEY and SVGEGT. The CDR3: CASSPRQWGANVLTF. The CDR3 DNA reads TGTGCCAGCAGCCCTCGACAGTGGGGGGCCAACGTCCTGACTTTC.

Only one count was recorded for this clonotype. A clone one base away is much larger, so this may be a read error. V is TRBV10-3 and J is TRBJ2-2; D might be TRBD1 or TRBD2, each matching 5 bases. This CDR3 is built from 15 residues. CDR1 ENHRY and CDR2 SYGVKD come from the germline V gene. CDR3 in amino acids: CATSARDLSEGELFF. The CDR3 nucleotides read TGTGCCACCAGTGCCCGGGACCTCTCTGAGGGGGAGCTGTTTTTT.

This clonotype was detected many times. The V gene is TRBV20-1, the J gene TRBJ2-7; 10 nucleotides line up with TRBD1. Trimming at V came to 4 bases and at J to 4 bases, leaving 4 bases not matched to a gene. From germline, CDR1 is DFQATT and CDR2 SNEGSKA (reference sequence). This CDR3 is 13 amino acids long. The CDR3 DNA reads TGCAGTGCTAACTGGGACAGGGGTTACGAGCAGTACTTC. It yields the protein CSANWDRGYEQYF.

V is TRBV6-4 and J is TRBJ2-1; D is possibly TRBD1 or TRBD2 (5 bases each). This CDR3 comprises 13 residues. Germline CDR1 and CDR2: MRHNA and SNTAGT. Trimming shortened V by 2 bases and J by 6 bases, and 8 bases separated the two germline ends. The CDR3: CASSDDGTNEQFF. For the CDR3, the DNA is TGTGCCAGCAGTGACGACGGGACCAATGAGCAGTTCTTC.

To note about this clonotype: A junction boundary mismatches the germline segment, possibly from a read error. The chain has TRBV10-3 and TRBJ1-5, with D unresolved. Germline V gives CDR1 ENHRY, CDR2 SYGVKD. The CDR3 length is 16 residues. CDR3 coding DNA: TGTGCCAGCAGTGAGATAATCCCCCTTGGCAATCAGCCCCAGCATTTT. Translation: CASSEIIPLGNQPQHF.

This clonotype was observed at least ten times. The gene calls are TRBV9 and TRBJ1-4, with a possible D match to TRBD1 (6 bases). The germline V gene has CDR1 SGDLS and CDR2 YYNGEE. The length of the CDR3 is 15 residues. Trimming stripped 0 bases from V and 8 bases from J, with 14 bases between. The CDR3 bases are TGTGCCAGCAGCGTAGCTGAGGGGGTACAAGAAAAACTGTTTTTT. Protein: CASSVAEGVQEKLFF.

This clonotype was observed a handful of times. The chain has TRBV5-8 and TRBJ2-5; 9 positions match TRBD2. Per the germline V gene, CDR1 is SGHTS and CDR2 is YDEGEE. The CDR3 extends over 17 amino acids. V lost 1 base to trimming and J lost 5 bases; unmatched junction nucleotides: 12. CDR3 bases: TGTGCCAGCAGCTTGTTTCCTGCGGGAGGGCCTTTGGAGACCCAGTACTTC. The encoded protein is CASSLFPAGGPLETQYF.

The V and J genes are TRBV5-5 and TRBJ1-1; D is perhaps TRBD1 (5 bases). The CDR3 is 14 amino acids. Germline V lookup: CDR1 SGHKS, CDR2 YYEKEE (reference sequence). Between the trimmed V and J ends, which lost 6 bases and 4 bases, there was a span of 16 bases. The CDR3 sequence: CASTRGRGTTEAFF. The CDR3 DNA reads TGTGCCAGCACACGTGGGCGGGGCACCACTGAAGCTTTCTTT.

The CDR3 DNA sequence: TGTGCCAGCAGCGTAGAAACCGGGGGCGTATATAATTCACCCCTCCACTTT. This translates into CASSVETGGVYNSPLHF. V is TRBV14 and J is TRBJ1-6; D may be TRBD1 (6 bases). The V and J ends lost 5 bases and 4 bases respectively, with 18 bases between them. The length of the CDR3 is 17 residues. Germline V gene data show CDR1 as SGHDN and CDR2 as FVKESK.

The rearrangement links TRBV6-5 to TRBJ1-2; D unclear. The germline V gene encodes CDR1 MNHEY and CDR2 SVGAGI. The CDR3 runs to 16 residues. V was clipped by 5 bases and J by 4 bases, with 20 bases between them. The CDR3 here is CASSEWPLYPLYGYTF. In DNA, the CDR3 is TGTGCCAGCAGTGAATGGCCACTCTATCCCCTCTATGGCTACACCTTC.

J is TRBJ1-2 and V is TRBV2, with 9 bases fitting TRBD1. The CDR3 has 12 amino acids. Trimming removed 10 bases from V and 7 bases from J; junction bases left unmatched: 7. Germline CDR1 reads SNHLY; CDR2 reads FYNNEI. For the CDR3, the DNA is TGTGCCAAAGGGACAGGGACCCGTGGCTACACCTTC. It encodes CAKGTGTRGYTF.

This clonotype was found a few times. The chain uses TRBV28 and TRBJ2-7, with TRBD1 matching 7 bases. This CDR3 is built from 15 residues. J lost 1 base, V lost 3 bases, and 6 bases had no gene match. Germline V gene lookup returns CDR1 MDHEN and CDR2 SYDVKM. Written as DNA, the CDR3 is TGTGCCAGCAGTTTGCAAGTGGGACAGTCCTACGAGCAGTACTTC. Translation gives CASSLQVGQSYEQYF.

V is TRBV7-2 and J is TRBJ2-2; no clear D. Trimming took off 5 bases at V and 0 bases at J, with 16 bases between the two ends. Germline V gene data show CDR1 as SGHTA and CDR2 as FQGNSA. The CDR3 loop spans 17 amino acids. The DNA of the CDR3 is TGTGCCAGCAGCCTAAATCTTGAACTCTCGAACACCGGGGAGCTGTTTTTT. Translating it yields CASSLNLELSNTGELFF.

This clonotype was seen at least ten times. The chain has TRBV7-8 and TRBJ1-1; TRBD1 matches 8 bases. With V trimmed by 5 bases and J by 1 base, 6 bases remained unmatched. The CDR3 totals 15 residues. Germline CDR1 reads SGHVS; CDR2 reads FQNEAQ. CDR3 region: CASSMRTGWNTEAFF. The CDR3, as DNA: TGTGCCAGCAGCATGAGGACAGGGTGGAACACTGAAGCTTTCTTT. The full variable domain, rest sourced from reference TRBV7-8 and TRBJ1-1, is GAGVSQSPRYKVAKRGQDVALRCDPISGHVSLFWYQQALGQGPEFLTYFQNEAQLDKSGLPSDRFFAERPEGSVSTLKIQRTQQEDSAVYLCASSMRTGWNTEAFFGQGTRLTVV.

This clonotype was observed many times. This rearrangement joins TRBV7-9 to TRBJ1-6; no firm D call. CDR3 size: 13 residues. Germline CDR1 is SEHNR and CDR2 is FQNEAQ (reference sequence). The V end lost 1 base, the J end lost 5 bases, and 3 bases lay between the germline ends. This chain's CDR3 is CASSLDDNSPLHF. CDR3 bases: TGTGCCAGCAGCTTAGATGATAATTCACCCCTCCACTTT.

The sample holds a few counts of this clonotype. V and J are TRBV5-1 and TRBJ1-2; no clear D. The CDR3 extends over 14 amino acids. With 0 bases removed from V and 3 bases from J, the gap between germline ends came to 9 bases. The germline CDR1 and CDR2 sequences are SGHRS and YFSETQ. The CDR3 spells CASSLGTVHYGYTF. CDR3 nucleotide sequence: TGCGCCAGCAGCTTGGGGACCGTTCACTATGGCTACACCTTC.

This clonotype was picked up many times. The V call is TRBV20-1, the J call TRBJ2-7; D is perhaps TRBD1 (6 bases). The length of the CDR3 is 12 residues. Trimming pared 6 bases from V and 4 bases from J, leaving 13 bases between. Germline CDR1 DFQATT, CDR2 SNEGSKA (reference sequence). CDR3 DNA sequence: TGCAGTGCCGGGACACTAAGATACGAGCAGTACTTC. It specifies CSAGTLRYEQYF.

This clonotype was seen at least ten times. This chain joins TRBV10-3 and TRBJ2-2; 11 bases map to TRBD1. Germline CDR1 is ENHRY and CDR2 is SYGVKD. Trimming removed 8 bases from V and 5 bases from J; junction bases left unmatched: 7. The length of the CDR3 is 15 residues. DNA of the CDR3: TGTGCCATCGAGGCCGGGACAGGGGGGACCGGGGAGCTGTTTTTT. Protein: CAIEAGTGGTGELFF.